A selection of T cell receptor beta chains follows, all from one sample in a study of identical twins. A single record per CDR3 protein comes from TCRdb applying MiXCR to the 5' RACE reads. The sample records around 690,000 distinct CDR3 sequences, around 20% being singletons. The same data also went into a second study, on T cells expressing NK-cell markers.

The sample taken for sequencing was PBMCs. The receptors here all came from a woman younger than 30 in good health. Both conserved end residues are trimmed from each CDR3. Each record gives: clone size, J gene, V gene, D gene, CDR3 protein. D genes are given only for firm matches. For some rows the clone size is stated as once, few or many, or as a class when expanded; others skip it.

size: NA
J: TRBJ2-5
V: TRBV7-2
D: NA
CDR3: ASSPRTPETQY

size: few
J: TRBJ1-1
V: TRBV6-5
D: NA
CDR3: ASSSGALGTEAF

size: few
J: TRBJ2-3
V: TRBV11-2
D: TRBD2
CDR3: ASSLPSWLSGGPVDTQY

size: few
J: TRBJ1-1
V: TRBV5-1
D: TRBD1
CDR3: ASSAMTGAPEAF

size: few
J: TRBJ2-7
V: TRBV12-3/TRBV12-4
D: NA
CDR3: ASSLGNSGAYEQY

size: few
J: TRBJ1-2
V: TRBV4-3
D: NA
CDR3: ASSQMGSYGYT

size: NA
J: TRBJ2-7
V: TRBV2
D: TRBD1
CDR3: ASTKDRASYEQY

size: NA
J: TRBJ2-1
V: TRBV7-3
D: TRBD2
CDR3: ASSPTSGGAPYNEQF

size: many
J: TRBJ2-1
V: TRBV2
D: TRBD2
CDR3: AIHPRAGLNEQF

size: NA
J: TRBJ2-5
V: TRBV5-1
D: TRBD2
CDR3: ASSHWTSGGVETQY

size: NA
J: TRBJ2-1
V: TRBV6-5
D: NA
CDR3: ASSYSSGLGNEQF

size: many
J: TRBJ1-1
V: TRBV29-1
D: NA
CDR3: SVEPGNTEAF

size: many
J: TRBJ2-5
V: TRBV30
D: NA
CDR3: AWTRWGLQETQY

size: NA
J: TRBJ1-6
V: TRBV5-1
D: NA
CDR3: ASSLELISTPLH

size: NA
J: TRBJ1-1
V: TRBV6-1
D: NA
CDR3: ASRRTREGRNTEAF

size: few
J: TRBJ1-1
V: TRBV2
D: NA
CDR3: ASSREQASHMNTEAF

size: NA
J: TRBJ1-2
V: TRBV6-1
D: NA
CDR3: ASSEVESDADGYT

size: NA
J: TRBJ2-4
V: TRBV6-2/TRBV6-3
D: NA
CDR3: ASSYNEEPKNIQY

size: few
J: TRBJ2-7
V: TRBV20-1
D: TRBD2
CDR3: SARPPLAGTYEQY

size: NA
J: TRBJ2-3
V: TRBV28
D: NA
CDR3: ASSYSSGKSTDTQY

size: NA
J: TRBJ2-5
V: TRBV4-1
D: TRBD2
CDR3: ASSQDHGLAGGQY

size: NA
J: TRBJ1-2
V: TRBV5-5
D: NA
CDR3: ASSLSGRNDGYT

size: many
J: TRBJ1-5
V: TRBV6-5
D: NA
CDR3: ASSLYRSSNQPQH

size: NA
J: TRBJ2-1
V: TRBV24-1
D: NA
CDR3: ATSLGGNEQF

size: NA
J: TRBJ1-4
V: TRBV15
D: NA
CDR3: ATGLSEKLF

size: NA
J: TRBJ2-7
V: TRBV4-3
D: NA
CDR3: ASSQAVGGNSYEQY

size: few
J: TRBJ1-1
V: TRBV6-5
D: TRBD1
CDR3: ASSLPGQPGVAF

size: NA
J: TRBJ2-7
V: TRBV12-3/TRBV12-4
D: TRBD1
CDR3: ASKGQGDEQY

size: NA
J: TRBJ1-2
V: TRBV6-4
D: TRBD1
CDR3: ATLQWTGAGYT

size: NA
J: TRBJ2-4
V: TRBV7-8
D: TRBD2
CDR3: ASSNSGSKNIQY

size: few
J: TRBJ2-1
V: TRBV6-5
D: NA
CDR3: ASSYLGLSGDNEQF

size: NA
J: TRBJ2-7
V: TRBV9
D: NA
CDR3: ASSVATRSVQY

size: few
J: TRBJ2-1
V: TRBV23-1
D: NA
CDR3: ASSQSLNNEQF

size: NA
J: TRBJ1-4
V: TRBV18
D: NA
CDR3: ASSPRNVGGVKEKLF

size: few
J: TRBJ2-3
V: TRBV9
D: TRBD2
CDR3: ASSGTSGTTDTQY

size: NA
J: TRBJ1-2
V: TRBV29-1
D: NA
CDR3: SAEDEGRDT

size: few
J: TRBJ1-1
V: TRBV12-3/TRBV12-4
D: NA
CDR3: ASSSGGGMNTEAF

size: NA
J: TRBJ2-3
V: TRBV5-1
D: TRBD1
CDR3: ASSLDRGDTDTQY

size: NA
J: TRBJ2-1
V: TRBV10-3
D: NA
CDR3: ASRQSSYNEQF

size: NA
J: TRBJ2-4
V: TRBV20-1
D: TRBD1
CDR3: SARDRGTGSNIQY

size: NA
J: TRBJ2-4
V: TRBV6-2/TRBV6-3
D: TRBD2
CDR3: ASSPRLAGREPRNIQY

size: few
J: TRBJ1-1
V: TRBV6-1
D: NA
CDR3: ASSESWAGRTNTEAF

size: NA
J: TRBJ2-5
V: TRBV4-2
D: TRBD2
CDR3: ASSQIGLAETQY

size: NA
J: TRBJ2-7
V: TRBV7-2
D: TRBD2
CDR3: ASSFLTSASYEQY

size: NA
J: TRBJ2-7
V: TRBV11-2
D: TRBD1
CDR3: ASSHTGARYEQY

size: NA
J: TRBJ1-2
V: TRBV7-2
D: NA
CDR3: ASSLQTGSAYGYT

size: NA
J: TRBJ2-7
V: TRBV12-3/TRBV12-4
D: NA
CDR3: ASSLGHSGYEQY

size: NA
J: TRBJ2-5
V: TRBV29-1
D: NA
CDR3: SVPPHPGETQY

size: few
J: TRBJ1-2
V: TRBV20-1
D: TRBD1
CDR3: SAVDRDYGYT

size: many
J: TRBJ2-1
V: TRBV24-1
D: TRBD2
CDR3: ATSDFGTSGTNEQF